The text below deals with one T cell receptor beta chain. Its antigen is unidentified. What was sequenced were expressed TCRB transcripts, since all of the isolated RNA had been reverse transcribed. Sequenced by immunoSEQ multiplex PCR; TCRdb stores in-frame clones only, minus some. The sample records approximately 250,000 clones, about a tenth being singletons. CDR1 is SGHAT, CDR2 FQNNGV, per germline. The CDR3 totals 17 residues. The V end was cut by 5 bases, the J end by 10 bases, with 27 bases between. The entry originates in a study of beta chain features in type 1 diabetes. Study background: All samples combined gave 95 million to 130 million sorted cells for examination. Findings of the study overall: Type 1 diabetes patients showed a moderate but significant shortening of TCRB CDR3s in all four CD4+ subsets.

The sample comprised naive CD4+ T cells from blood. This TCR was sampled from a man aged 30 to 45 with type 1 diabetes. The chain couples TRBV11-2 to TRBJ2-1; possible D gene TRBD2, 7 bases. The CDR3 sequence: CASSTLRGAFKYVEQFF. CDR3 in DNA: TGTGCCAGCAGCACTCTACGGGGGGCCTTTAAGTACGTGGAGCAGTTCTTC.